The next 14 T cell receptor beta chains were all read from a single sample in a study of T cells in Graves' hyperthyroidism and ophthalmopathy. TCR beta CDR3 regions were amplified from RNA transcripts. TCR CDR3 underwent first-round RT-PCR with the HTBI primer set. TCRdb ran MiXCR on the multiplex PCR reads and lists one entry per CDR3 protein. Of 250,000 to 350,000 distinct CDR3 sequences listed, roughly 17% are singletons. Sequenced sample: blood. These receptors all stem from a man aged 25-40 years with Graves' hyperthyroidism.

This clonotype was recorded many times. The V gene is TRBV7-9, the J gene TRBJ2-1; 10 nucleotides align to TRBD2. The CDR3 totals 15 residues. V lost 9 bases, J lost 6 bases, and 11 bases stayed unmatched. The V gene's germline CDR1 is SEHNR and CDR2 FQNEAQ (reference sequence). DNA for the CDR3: TGTGCCAGTAGACTAGCGGGTGGTTTGGGCAATGAGCAGTTCTTC. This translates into CASRLAGGLGNEQFF.

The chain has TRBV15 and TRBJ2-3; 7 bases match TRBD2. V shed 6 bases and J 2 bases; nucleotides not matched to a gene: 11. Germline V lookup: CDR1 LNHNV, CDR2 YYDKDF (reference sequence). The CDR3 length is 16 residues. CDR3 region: CATRPSNRDYTDTQYF. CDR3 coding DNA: TGTGCCACCAGGCCGAGTAACCGGGACTACACAGATACGCAGTATTTT.

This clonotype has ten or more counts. The CDR3 here is CASGPPNEQFF. DNA for the CDR3: TGTGCCAGCGGCCCTCCCAATGAGCAGTTCTTC. The genes are TRBV11-2 and TRBJ2-1; D gene unclear. V was cut by 8 bases and J by 6 bases, with 8 bases left in between. CDR1 and CDR2 (germline): SGHAT, FQNNGV. The CDR3 is 11 amino acids.

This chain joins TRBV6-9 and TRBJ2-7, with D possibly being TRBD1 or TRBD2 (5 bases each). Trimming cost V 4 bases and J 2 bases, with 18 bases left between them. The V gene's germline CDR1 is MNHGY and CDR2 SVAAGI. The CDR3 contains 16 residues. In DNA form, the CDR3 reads TGTGCCAGCAGTTTTCTCCGGGACGCCAACACCTACGAGCAGTACTTC. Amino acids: CASSFLRDANTYEQYF.

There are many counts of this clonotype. The CDR3 bases are TGTGCCAGCTCACCCCGGGACAGTGGTGAAAAACTGTTTTTT. Translating gives CASSPRDSGEKLFF. This chain uses TRBV18 with TRBJ1-4, with TRBD1 matching over 7 bases. The CDR3 totals 14 residues. The V gene's germline CDR1 is KGHSH and CDR2 LQKENI. J gave up 7 bases and V 3 bases, and 5 bases lay outside the gene matches.

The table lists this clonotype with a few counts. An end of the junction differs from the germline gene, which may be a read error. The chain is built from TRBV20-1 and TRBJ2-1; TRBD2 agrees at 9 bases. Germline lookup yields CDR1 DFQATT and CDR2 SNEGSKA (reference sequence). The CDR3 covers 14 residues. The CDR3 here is CSALWLAGFNGQFF. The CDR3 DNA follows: TGCAGTGCTCTATGGCTAGCGGGATTCAATGGGCAGTTCTTC.

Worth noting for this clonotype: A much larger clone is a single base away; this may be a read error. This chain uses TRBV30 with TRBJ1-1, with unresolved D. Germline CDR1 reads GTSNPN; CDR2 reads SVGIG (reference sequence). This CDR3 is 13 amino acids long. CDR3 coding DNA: TGTGCCTGGACTTGGGCACCGAACACTGGAGCTTTCTTT. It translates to CAWTWAPNTGAFF. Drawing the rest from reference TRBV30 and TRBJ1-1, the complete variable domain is SQTIHQWPATLVQPVGSPLSLECTVEGTSNPNLYWYRQAAGRGLQLLFYSVGIGQISSEVPQNLSASRPQDRQFILSSKKLLLSDSGFYLCAWTWAPNTGAFFGQGTRLTVV.

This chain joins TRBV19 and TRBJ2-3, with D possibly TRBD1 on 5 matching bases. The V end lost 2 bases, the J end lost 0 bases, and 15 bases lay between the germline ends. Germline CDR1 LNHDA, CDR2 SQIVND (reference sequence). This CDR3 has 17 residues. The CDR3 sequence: CASSIYWGYRSTDTQYF. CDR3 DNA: TGTGCCAGTAGTATATATTGGGGCTACAGAAGCACAGATACGCAGTATTTT.

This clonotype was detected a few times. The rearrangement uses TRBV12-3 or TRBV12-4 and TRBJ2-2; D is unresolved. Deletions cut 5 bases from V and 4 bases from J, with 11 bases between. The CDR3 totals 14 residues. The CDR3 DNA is TGTGCCAGCAGTCCCCCAAGAGCCACCGGGGAGCTGTTTTTT. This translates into CASSPPRATGELFF.

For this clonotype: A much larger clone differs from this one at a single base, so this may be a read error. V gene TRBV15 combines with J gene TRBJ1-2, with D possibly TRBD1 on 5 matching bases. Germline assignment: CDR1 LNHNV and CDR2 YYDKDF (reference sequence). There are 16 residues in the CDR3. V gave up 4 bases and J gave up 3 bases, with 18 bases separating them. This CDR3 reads CATSKYRARVDYGYTF. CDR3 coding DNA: TGTGCCACCAGCAAATACCGGGCCAGGGTGGACTATGGCTACACCTTC.

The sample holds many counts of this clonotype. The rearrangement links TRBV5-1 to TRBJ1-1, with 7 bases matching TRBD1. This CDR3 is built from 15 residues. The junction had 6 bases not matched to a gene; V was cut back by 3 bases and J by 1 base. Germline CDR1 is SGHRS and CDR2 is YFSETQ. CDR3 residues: CASSSNGDRNTEAFF. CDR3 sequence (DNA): TGCGCCAGCAGCTCTAACGGGGACAGGAACACTGAAGCTTTCTTT. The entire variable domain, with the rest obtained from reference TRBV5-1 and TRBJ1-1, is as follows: KAGVTQTPRYLIKTRGQQVTLSCSPISGHRSVSWYQQTPGQGLQFLFEYFSETQRNKGNFPGRFSGRQFSNSRSEMNVSTLELGDSALYLCASSSNGDRNTEAFFGQGTRLTVV.

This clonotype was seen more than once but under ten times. The CDR3, as DNA: TGTGCCAGGGAAACAGGGAAAGCAAACAATGAGCAGTTCTTC. Protein product: CARETGKANNEQFF. The V and J genes are TRBV19 and TRBJ2-1; D possibly corresponds to TRBD1 (6 bases). Per the germline V gene, CDR1 is LNHDA and CDR2 is SQIVND (reference sequence). The CDR3 runs to 14 residues. Trimming removed 9 bases at V and 5 bases at J, with 17 bases between.

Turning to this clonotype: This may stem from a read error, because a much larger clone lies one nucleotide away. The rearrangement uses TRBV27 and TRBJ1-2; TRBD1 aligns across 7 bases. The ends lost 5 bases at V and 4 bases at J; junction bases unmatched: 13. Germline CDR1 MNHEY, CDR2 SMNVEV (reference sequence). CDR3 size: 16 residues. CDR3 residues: CASSARDSPTSYGYTF. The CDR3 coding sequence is TGTGCCAGCAGTGCCCGGGACAGCCCAACCTCCTATGGCTACACCTTC.

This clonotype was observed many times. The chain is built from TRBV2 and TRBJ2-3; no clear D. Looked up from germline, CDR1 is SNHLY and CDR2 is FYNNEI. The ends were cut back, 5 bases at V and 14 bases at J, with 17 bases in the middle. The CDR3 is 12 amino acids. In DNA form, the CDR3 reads TGTGCCAGCAGTCCGTTTGGGCTAGTTGCGTATTTT. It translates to CASSPFGLVAYF.